The 23 T cell receptor beta chains in this list originate from one sample, sequenced in a study of T cells in narcolepsy. Using immunoSEQ multiplex PCR, the repertoire was profiled, and TCRdb retains in-frame clones only, with some absent. The table records roughly 25,000 clones, approximately 62% of them present only once. The sequencing sample was made of memory (CD45RA-) CD4+ T cells from blood. Receptors originate from a human donor in good health.

The rearrangement joins TRBV5-4 to TRBJ2-4; a possible D gene is TRBD2 (6 bases). This CDR3 contains 14 residues. Deletions cut 0 bases from V and 7 bases from J, with 11 bases between. From germline, CDR1 is SGHNT and CDR2 YYREEE (reference sequence). The CDR3 coding sequence is TGTGCCAGCAGCTTGGCCACAGGAGGGAACATTCAGTACTTC. Protein product: CASSLATGGNIQYF.

A few counts support this clone. V usage is TRBV6-5 and J usage is TRBJ2-7; D possibly matches TRBD1 or TRBD2 (6 bases each). The CDR3 spans 14 residues. Germline CDR1 and CDR2: MNHEY and SVGAGI. The ends were cut back, 2 bases at V and 5 bases at J, with 13 bases in the middle. The CDR3 DNA sequence: TGTGCCAGCAGTTACGGGGGGACAAACAACGAGCAGTACTTC. Translated: CASSYGGTNNEQYF.

This clone was seen only a few times. The genes are TRBV10-2 and TRBJ2-5, with D perhaps given as TRBD1 or TRBD2 (5 bases each). The CDR3 covers 15 residues. Per germline, CDR1 WSHSY and CDR2 SAAADI. Trimming took 8 bases from V and 5 from J, leaving 21 bases between them. In DNA form, the CDR3 reads TGCGCCAGCTGGGTGGGGGACGCGGCTGGGGAGACCCAGTACTTC. Translated, it gives CASWVGDAAGETQYF.

The gene calls are TRBV5-1 and TRBJ2-1, with D possibly TRBD1 on 5 matching bases. The CDR3 loop spans 15 amino acids. Germline CDR1 reads SGHRS; CDR2 reads YFSETQ. V lost 3 bases and J 10 bases, leaving 20 bases between the germline ends. CDR3 region: CASSSAAPGSGEQFF. For the CDR3, the DNA is TGCGCCAGCAGCTCCGCCGCCCCAGGGTCCGGGGAGCAGTTCTTC. The full variable domain, in which reference TRBV5-1 and TRBJ2-1 provide the parts outside the CDR3, is KAGVTQTPRYLIKTRGQQVTLSCSPISGHRSVSWYQQTPGQGLQFLFEYFSETQRNKGNFPGRFSGRQFSNSRSEMNVSTLELGDSALYLCASSSAAPGSGEQFFGPGTRLTVL.

This chain connects TRBV7-2 to TRBJ2-2, with TRBD2 matching 8 bases. CDR3 size: 16 residues. Germline CDR1 SGHTA, CDR2 FQGNSA. V shed 7 bases, J shed 2 bases, and the junction held 9 bases outside the gene matches. In DNA form, the CDR3 reads TGTGCCAGCAAACCCATTCGGGGGGGAAACACCGGGGAGCTGTTTTTT. This sequence encodes CASKPIRGGNTGELFF.

The count of this clone is one. The chain couples TRBV7-2 to TRBJ2-1, with TRBD1 identical over 8 bases. The CDR3 covers 11 residues. J was trimmed by 14 bases and V by 4 bases; bases with no gene match: 4. Germline lookup yields CDR1 SGHTA and CDR2 FQGNSA. CDR3 amino acids: CASSSDRDEFF. The CDR3 DNA sequence: TGTGCCAGCAGCTCGGACAGGGATGAGTTCTTC.

The gene calls are TRBV11-2 and TRBJ2-5; TRBD2 matches 8 bases. After removal of 5 bases from V and 8 bases from J, the junction contained 10 bases not matched to a gene. Germline values: CDR1 SGHAT, CDR2 FQNNGV. The CDR3 consists of 14 residues. This CDR3 reads CASSPNIGGGTQYF. The DNA for the CDR3 is TGTGCCAGCAGCCCTAACATCGGGGGGGGCACCCAGTACTTC.

This clone has just a few counts. The chain has TRBV6-5 and TRBJ2-1, with D tentatively TRBD2 (6 bases). Germline lookup yields CDR1 MNHEY and CDR2 SVGAGI. V was shortened by 6 bases and J by 1 base, with 7 bases between the two germline ends. The CDR3 spans 13 residues. The CDR3 here is CASSGSSYNEQFF. DNA of the CDR3: TGTGCCAGCAGCGGGAGTTCCTACAATGAGCAGTTCTTC.

This clone has a handful of counts. V and J are TRBV6-5 and TRBJ1-4, with 8 bases identical to TRBD1. The V gene's germline CDR1 is MNHEY and CDR2 SVGAGI. The CDR3 is 14 residues long. V lost 6 bases, J lost 5 bases, and 5 bases stayed unmatched. The CDR3 loop is CASSPRQGNEKLFF. DNA for the CDR3: TGTGCCAGCAGCCCTCGACAGGGGAATGAAAAACTGTTTTTT.

This clone was counted between two and nine times. The gene calls are TRBV5-6 and TRBJ2-1, with 12 bases aligning to TRBD2. The CDR3 loop spans 15 amino acids. From germline, CDR1 is SGHDT and CDR2 YYEEEE. J gave up 10 bases and V 4 bases, and 9 bases lay outside the gene matches. The chain's CDR3 is CASSPLAGGPGEQFF. The DNA for the CDR3 is TGTGCCAGCAGCCCGCTAGCGGGGGGGCCAGGGGAGCAGTTCTTC.

The chain links TRBV30 to TRBJ2-5; tentative D call: TRBD2 (6 bases). The CDR3 loop spans 15 amino acids. Trimming left V 2 bases short and J 0 bases short, with 13 bases between. Germline V gene lookup returns CDR1 GTSNPN and CDR2 SVGIG (reference sequence). In DNA form, the CDR3 reads TGTGCCTGGAGTTTCTTCCGGGGGTACCAAGAGACCCAGTACTTC. Amino acids: CAWSFFRGYQETQYF.

The chain recombines TRBV7-2 with TRBJ1-3, with TRBD1 matching over 7 bases. CDR1 is SGHTA and CDR2 is FQGNSA in the germline V gene. This CDR3 has 15 residues. The J segment lost 2 bases and the V segment lost 2 bases, leaving 3 bases of the junction unmatched. CDR3 bases: TGTGCCAGCAGCTTATCGACAGGGCCTGGAAACACCATATATTTT. Protein sequence: CASSLSTGPGNTIYF.

Judged by abundance, this clone is medium-sized (0.01 to 0.1%). The rearrangement links TRBV15 to TRBJ1-5, with no clear D. The V gene lost 1 base and the J gene lost 4 bases, with 5 bases spanning the gap. This CDR3 is built from 13 residues. CDR1 is LNHNV and CDR2 is YYDKDF in the germline V gene (reference sequence). DNA for the CDR3: TGTGCCACCAGCAGAGTGGGTAATCAGCCCCAGCATTTT. Translating gives CATSRVGNQPQHF.

This chain uses TRBV9 with TRBJ1-3, with D hard to call. CDR1 is SGDLS, CDR2 YYNGEE, per germline. V dropped 0 bases and J dropped 2 bases, with 9 bases sitting between them. CDR3 length equals 15 residues. The CDR3 nucleotides read TGTGCCAGCAGCGTAGAGGGTTCTGCTGGAAACACCATATATTTT. Protein product: CASSVEGSAGNTIYF.

The J gene is TRBJ2-1, the V gene TRBV7-9, with TRBD2 matching over 8 bases. CDR1 is SEHNR and CDR2 is FQNEAQ in the germline V gene (reference sequence). The CDR3 consists of 17 residues. V was pared by 5 bases and J by 0 bases, with 9 bases of the junction left unmatched. The CDR3 coding sequence is TGTGCCAGCAGCCGATTAGGCGGGGGGAGCTCCTACAATGAGCAGTTCTTC. Its translation: CASSRLGGGSSYNEQFF.

The J gene is TRBJ2-7, the V gene TRBV6-6; 7 bases are a match to TRBD2. CDR1 is MNHNY, CDR2 SVGAGI, per germline (reference sequence). V lost 10 bases and J lost 3; bases outside the gene matches: 12. This CDR3 has 14 residues. In DNA form, the CDR3 reads TGTGCCACCGCTCCGGGGGGAGGACTCTACGAGCAGTACTTC. It encodes CATAPGGGLYEQYF.

This clone was recorded a few times. The chain uses TRBV30 and TRBJ2-2; D gene uncertain. Trimming removed 3 bases from V and 11 bases from J, with 13 bases in between. The CDR3 covers 12 residues. Germline loops: CDR1 GTSNPN, CDR2 SVGIG (reference sequence). CDR3 loop: CAWSDFPGELFF. The DNA for the CDR3 is TGTGCCTGGAGCGACTTCCCTGGTGAGCTGTTTTTT. Full variable domain (rest looked up from reference TRBV30 and TRBJ2-2): SQTIHQWPATLVQPVGSPLSLECTVEGTSNPNLYWYRQAAGRGLQLLFYSVGIGQISSEVPQNLSASRPQDRQFILSSKKLLLSDSGFYLCAWSDFPGELFFGEGSRLTVL.

CDR3 DNA: TGCGCCAGCAGCCAATACAGGGGGGAGAACTACGAGCAGTACTTC. It specifies CASSQYRGENYEQYF. The gene calls are TRBV4-3 and TRBJ2-7, with 8 positions matching TRBD1. From germline, CDR1 is LGHNA and CDR2 YSLEER. This CDR3 is 15 amino acids long. V gave up 2 bases and J gave up 3 bases; unmatched junction bases: 6.

For the CDR3, the DNA is TGTGCCAGCAGTTACGACTATGGCTACACCTTC. It translates to CASSYDYGYTF. V gene TRBV6-6 combines with J gene TRBJ1-2, with D unresolved. Germline values: CDR1 MNHNY, CDR2 SVGAGI (reference sequence). Trimming took off 2 bases at V and 3 bases at J, with 1 base between the two ends. The CDR3 length is 11 residues.

The chain couples TRBV5-4 to TRBJ2-1, with TRBD2 identical over 10 bases. The J segment lost 4 bases and the V segment lost 3 bases, leaving 7 bases of the junction unmatched. The CDR3 is 16 amino acids. Germline-derived CDR1 and CDR2 are SGHNT and YYREEE (reference sequence). The CDR3 loop reads CASSSALAGAYNEQFF. Written as DNA, the CDR3 is TGTGCCAGCAGCTCCGCCCTAGCGGGGGCATACAATGAGCAGTTCTTC. Complete variable domain (other parts from reference TRBV5-4 and TRBJ2-1): ETGVTQSPTHLIKTRGQQVTLRCSSQSGHNTVSWYQQALGQGPQFIFQYYREEENGRGNFPPRFSGLQFPNYSSELNVNALELDDSALYLCASSSALAGAYNEQFFGPGTRLTVL.

This clone occurred a few times. This chain connects TRBV9 to TRBJ1-1, with D perhaps TRBD1 (5 bases). This CDR3 is 15 amino acids long. V was shortened by 1 base and J by 1 base, with 11 bases between the two germline ends. The germline gives CDR1 SGDLS, CDR2 YYNGEE. The CDR3 is CASSVLPGENTEAFF. As DNA, the CDR3 is TGTGCCAGCAGCGTACTGCCGGGGGAGAACACTGAAGCTTTCTTT. The entire variable domain, with the rest obtained from reference TRBV9 and TRBJ1-1, is as follows: DSGVTQTPKHLITATGQRVTLRCSPRSGDLSVYWYQQSLDQGLQFLIQYYNGEERAKGNILERFSAQQFPDLHSELNLSSLELGDSALYFCASSVLPGENTEAFFGQGTRLTVV.

The V gene is TRBV7-9, the J gene TRBJ2-5; D remains unclear. Per germline, CDR1 SEHNR and CDR2 FQNEAQ (reference sequence). The CDR3 loop spans 12 amino acids. Deletions cut 4 bases from V and 0 bases from J, with 3 bases between. The CDR3 nucleotides read TGTGCCAGCAGCTCCGACCAAGAGACCCAGTACTTC. This codes for CASSSDQETQYF.

CDR3 nucleotides: TGCGCCAGCAGCTCCGGAAGCGGGGGGGCAAGTGATACGCAGTATTTT. Residues: CASSSGSGGASDTQYF. V usage is TRBV5-1 and J usage is TRBJ2-3, with 10 positions matching TRBD2. Germline V lookup: CDR1 SGHRS, CDR2 YFSETQ. The CDR3 loop spans 16 amino acids. Trimming took 3 bases from V and 6 from J; bases not matched to a gene: 10.